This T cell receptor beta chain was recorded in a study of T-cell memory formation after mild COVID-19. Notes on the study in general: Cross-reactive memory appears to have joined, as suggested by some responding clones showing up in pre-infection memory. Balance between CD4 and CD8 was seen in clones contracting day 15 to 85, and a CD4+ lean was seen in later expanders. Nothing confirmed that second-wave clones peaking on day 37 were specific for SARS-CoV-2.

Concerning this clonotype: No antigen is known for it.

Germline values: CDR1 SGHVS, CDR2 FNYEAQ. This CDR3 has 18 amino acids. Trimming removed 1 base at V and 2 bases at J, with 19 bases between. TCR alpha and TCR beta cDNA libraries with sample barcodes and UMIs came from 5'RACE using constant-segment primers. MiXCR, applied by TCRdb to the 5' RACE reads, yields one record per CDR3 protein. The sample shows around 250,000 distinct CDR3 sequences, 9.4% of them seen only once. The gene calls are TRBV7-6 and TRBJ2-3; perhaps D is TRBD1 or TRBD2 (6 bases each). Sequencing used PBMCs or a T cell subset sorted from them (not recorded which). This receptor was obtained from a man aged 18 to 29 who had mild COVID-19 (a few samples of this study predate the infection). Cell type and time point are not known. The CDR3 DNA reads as TGTGCCAGCAGCTTAGACCTCCGGGGGCCGCGAATCACAGATACGCAGTATTTT. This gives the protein CASSLDLRGPRITDTQYF.